Following are 24 T cell receptor beta chains from one sample sequenced in a study of STAT3 mutations in large granular lymphocyte leukemia. Antigen specificity for these receptors is unknown. Study conclusions and caveats: Every T-LGLL patient had at least one immunodominant TCRbeta clonotype.

Profiling relied on immunoSEQ multiplex PCR, and the TCRdb table lists in-frame clones only, not all of them. The table records about 15,000 clones, roughly 90% of them present only once. The sample consisted of peripheral blood mononuclear cells. The receptors shown here come from a man aged 40-49 years with T-cell large granular lymphocyte leukemia. Some clones in this sample may be carry-over from other donors' samples.

The V gene is TRBV13, the J gene TRBJ1-6; 7 nucleotides align to TRBD1. CDR1 is PRHDT, CDR2 FYEKMQ, per germline (reference sequence). The V gene end was trimmed by 8 bases and the J gene end by 7 bases; junction bases not matched to a gene: 14. This CDR3 has 16 residues. In DNA form, the CDR3 reads TGTGCCAGCGCCCTTACCCGACAGGGCAGGAATTCACCCCTCCACTTT. It yields the protein CASALTRQGRNSPLHF.

The chain has TRBV5-1 and TRBJ1-6, with D possibly matching TRBD1 (5 bases). Germline CDR1 SGHRS, CDR2 YFSETQ. The CDR3 length is 15 residues. The V and J ends lost 4 bases and 8 bases respectively, with 16 bases between them. The chain's CDR3 is CASSGRPGGDSPLHF. DNA for the CDR3: TGCGCCAGCAGCGGCAGACCAGGAGGGGATTCACCCCTCCACTTT.

The chain joins TRBV9 to TRBJ2-3; 13 bases match TRBD2. The CDR3 loop spans 17 amino acids. Germline CDR1 reads SGDLS; CDR2 reads YYNGEE. With 4 bases clipped from V and 1 base from J, the junction kept 6 bases outside the gene matches. In DNA, the CDR3 is TGTGCCAGCAGCCTGAGGACTAGCGGGGGTGGCACAGATACGCAGTATTTT. Translated: CASSLRTSGGGTDTQYF.

The CDR3 DNA reads TGTGCCAGCAGCTTTTCGGGGTCCTACAATGAGCAGTTCTTC. Translating gives CASSFSGSYNEQFF. This chain links TRBV5-4 with TRBJ2-1, with D maybe TRBD2 (5 bases). V was shortened by 2 bases and J by 1 base, with 7 bases between the two germline ends. This CDR3 has 14 residues. Looked up from germline, CDR1 is SGHNT and CDR2 is YYREEE (reference sequence).

J is TRBJ1-2 and V is TRBV7-9, with TRBD1 matching over 8 bases. The germline V gene encodes CDR1 SEHNR and CDR2 FQNEAQ (reference sequence). Trimming took 2 bases from V and 4 from J; bases not matched to a gene: 3. The CDR3 has 14 residues. The DNA of the CDR3 is TGTGCCAGCAGCTTATCCGGGACAGGCTATGGCTACACCTTC. Protein product: CASSLSGTGYGYTF.

This chain joins TRBV6-5 and TRBJ1-2; D ambiguous. The CDR3 loop spans 14 amino acids. Germline values: CDR1 MNHEY, CDR2 SVGAGI. V was trimmed by 8 bases and J by 4 bases, leaving 17 bases between them. CDR3 amino acids: CASRRGLPGYGYTF. CDR3 sequence (DNA): TGTGCCAGCCGACGGGGTCTCCCGGGCTATGGCTACACCTTC.

This clone occurred a few times. The genes are TRBV4-2 and TRBJ1-3; 9 nucleotides agree with TRBD1. V trimming: 2 bases; J trimming: 2 bases; junction bases outside the gene matches: 4. CDR3 length: 16 amino acids. CDR1 and CDR2 from the germline V gene are LGHNA and YNFKEQ. CDR3 residues: CASSQSGTGTGNTIYF. CDR3 nucleotides: TGTGCCAGCAGCCAATCCGGGACAGGGACTGGAAACACCATATATTTT.

The rearrangement joins TRBV4-1 to TRBJ1-5; 8 bases fit TRBD1. Germline assignment: CDR1 MGHRA and CDR2 YSYEKL. The length of the CDR3 is 15 residues. V shed 0 bases and J 5 bases; nucleotides not matched to a gene: 3. The CDR3 nucleotides read TGCGCCAGCAGCCAAGAAACACAGGGGGATCAGCCCCAGCATTTT. Its translation is CASSQETQGDQPQHF.

This clone was counted a few times. This chain connects TRBV4-3 to TRBJ2-5; D uncertain. From germline, CDR1 is LGHNA and CDR2 YSLEER. V was trimmed by 4 bases and J by 7 bases, leaving 13 bases between them. The CDR3 extends over 13 amino acids. The CDR3 loop is CASSPLFLGTQYF. CDR3 sequence (DNA): TGCGCCAGCAGCCCCCTATTCCTGGGGACCCAGTACTTC.

V gene TRBV27 combines with J gene TRBJ1-6; a possible D gene is TRBD1 (6 bases). The V gene lost 6 bases and the J gene lost 10 bases, with 10 bases spanning the gap. This CDR3 region has 12 residues. Looked up from germline, CDR1 is MNHEY and CDR2 is SMNVEV (reference sequence). The CDR3 sequence: CASRGGMSPLHF. For the CDR3, the DNA is TGTGCCAGCAGAGGGGGGATGTCACCCCTCCACTTT.

This chain links TRBV7-9 with TRBJ1-2; the match to TRBD1 covers 7 bases. After removal of 5 bases from V and 6 bases from J, the junction contained 6 bases not matched to a gene. From germline, CDR1 is SEHNR and CDR2 FQNEAQ (reference sequence). The CDR3 totals 13 residues. The CDR3 coding sequence is TGTGCCAGCAGCACAGACAGGGCGCATGGCTACACCTTC. Protein: CASSTDRAHGYTF.

The table lists this clone with a count of one. The chain employs TRBV10-3 and TRBJ2-3, with D tentatively TRBD1 (6 bases). Germline V gene lookup returns CDR1 ENHRY and CDR2 SYGVKD. The CDR3 is made up of 15 amino acids. The ends were cut back, 7 bases at V and 2 bases at J, with 16 bases in the middle. CDR3 loop: CAIMSPQGTTDTQYF. The CDR3 coding sequence is TGTGCCATCATGTCTCCTCAGGGGACCACAGATACGCAGTATTTT.

The sample holds one count of this clone. The chain recombines TRBV30 with TRBJ2-2; TRBD2 is a possible D gene (7 bases). This CDR3 region has 14 residues. The germline gives CDR1 GTSNPN, CDR2 SVGIG (reference sequence). V lost 2 bases and J lost 4, with 11 bases in between. The DNA of the CDR3 is TGTGCCTGGAGTAGGGGGGGGGCCACCGGGGAGCTGTTTTTT. It yields the protein CAWSRGGATGELFF. Combining the CDR3 with reference TRBV30 and TRBJ2-2 gives the whole variable domain SQTIHQWPATLVQPVGSPLSLECTVEGTSNPNLYWYRQAAGRGLQLLFYSVGIGQISSEVPQNLSASRPQDRQFILSSKKLLLSDSGFYLCAWSRGGATGELFFGEGSRLTVL.

The chain has TRBV7-9 and TRBJ2-7; D tentatively reads TRBD1 or TRBD2 (5 bases each). V was trimmed by 5 bases and J by 0 bases, leaving 11 bases between them. CDR1 and CDR2 (germline): SEHNR, FQNEAQ (reference sequence). CDR3 length: 14 amino acids. CDR3 sequence reads: CASSPGTVSYEQYF. The CDR3 DNA follows: TGTGCCAGCAGCCCTGGGACCGTCTCCTACGAGCAGTACTTC.

The chain employs TRBV6-6 and TRBJ1-1; TRBD1 agrees at 12 bases. The V and J ends lost 5 bases and 1 base, in that order; junction bases with no gene match: 2. CDR3 length: 15 residues. Looked up from germline, CDR1 is MNHNY and CDR2 is SVGAGI (reference sequence). The CDR3 coding sequence is TGTGCCAGCAGTCGGGGACAGGGGGCGAACACTGAAGCTTTCTTT. Its translation is CASSRGQGANTEAFF.

The chain joins TRBV6-4 to TRBJ2-7; 9 nucleotides line up with TRBD1. V lost 6 bases and J lost 6; bases outside the gene matches: 6. CDR3 length equals 13 residues. Germline V CDR1 and CDR2: MRHNA, SNTAGT. The CDR3 DNA follows: TGTGCCAGCAGCCCGGGACAGGGAGCCGAGCAGTACTTC. It yields the protein CASSPGQGAEQYF.

This chain links TRBV5-1 with TRBJ1-6; 7 bases are shared with TRBD1. Per germline, CDR1 SGHRS and CDR2 YFSETQ. The V gene end was trimmed by 0 bases and the J gene end by 6 bases; junction bases not matched to a gene: 3. The CDR3 has 15 amino acids. CDR3 in DNA: TGCGCCAGCAGCTTGGAAGGACAGGTTAATTCACCCCTCCACTTT. It yields the protein CASSLEGQVNSPLHF.

In the case of this clone: The same CDR3 arises from other DNA sequences in this sample as well. The chain uses TRBV5-6 and TRBJ2-7; a possible D gene is TRBD1 (6 bases). Trimming left V 0 bases short and J 0 bases short, with 7 bases between. CDR3 length equals 14 residues. The germline CDR1 and CDR2 sequences are SGHDT and YYEEEE. CDR3 DNA sequence: TGTGCCAGCAGCTTGGGACAGGCCTCCTACGAGCAGTACTTC. It yields the protein CASSLGQASYEQYF.

The sample holds one count of this clone. The chain joins TRBV4-3 to TRBJ1-3; 9 bases match TRBD1. This CDR3 has 17 residues. In germline, CDR1 is LGHNA, CDR2 YSLEER. V trimming: 0 bases; J trimming: 4 bases; junction bases outside the gene matches: 7. CDR3 loop: CASSQDPGTGLGNTIYF. CDR3 nucleotide sequence: TGCGCCAGCAGCCAAGATCCAGGGACAGGGTTAGGAAACACCATATATTTT.

The CDR3 spells CASSRGQNYEQYF. In nucleotides, the CDR3 is TGTGCCAGCAGCCGAGGACAAAACTACGAGCAGTACTTC. The rearrangement links TRBV5-4 to TRBJ2-7, with D perhaps matching TRBD1 (5 bases). V was pared by 4 bases and J by 3 bases, with 11 bases between. CDR3 length equals 13 residues. Germline CDR1 SGHNT, CDR2 YYREEE (reference sequence). Full variable domain (missing parts from reference TRBV5-4 and TRBJ2-7): ETGVTQSPTHLIKTRGQQVTLRCSSQSGHNTVSWYQQALGQGPQFIFQYYREEENGRGNFPPRFSGLQFPNYSSELNVNALELDDSALYLCASSRGQNYEQYFGPGTRLTVT.

J is TRBJ1-4 and V is TRBV25-1; D is unclear. This CDR3 is 15 amino acids long. CDR1 and CDR2 from the germline V gene are MGHDK and SYGVNS. Trimming removed 2 bases from V and 7 bases from J, with 14 bases in between. The CDR3 region has the DNA TGTGCCAGCAGTGAAGAGGGTGGGCTCAGTGAAAAACTGTTTTTT. It specifies CASSEEGGLSEKLFF.

The chain uses TRBV7-9 and TRBJ1-2, with a weak D call TRBD1 (5 bases). There are 13 residues in the CDR3. V was shortened by 4 bases and J by 2 bases, with 8 bases between the two germline ends. Germline CDR1 SEHNR, CDR2 FQNEAQ (reference sequence). CDR3 sequence: CASSSRENYGYTF. CDR3 sequence (DNA): TGTGCCAGCAGCTCCAGGGAGAACTATGGCTACACCTTC. Full variable domain (outside the CDR3, taken from reference TRBV7-9 and TRBJ1-2): DTGVSQNPRHKITKRGQNVTFRCDPISEHNRLYWYRQTLGQGPEFLTYFQNEAQLEKSRLLSDRFSAERPKGSFSTLEIQRTEQGDSAMYLCASSSRENYGYTFGSGTRLTVV.

The genes are TRBV10-3 and TRBJ1-2, with 8 bases aligning to TRBD1. The CDR3 is made up of 14 amino acids. J gave up 3 bases and V 4 bases, and 4 bases lay outside the gene matches. Germline V gene sequence: CDR1 ENHRY, CDR2 SYGVKD. The CDR3 region has the DNA TGTGCCATCAGTGGGACAGGGATCGACTATGGCTACACCTTC. This gives the protein CAISGTGIDYGYTF.

The gene calls are TRBV6-5 and TRBJ1-1; a weak D match, TRBD1 (5 bases). The CDR3 consists of 13 residues. V lost 1 base to trimming and J lost 6 bases, with 9 bases between them. The germline V gene has CDR1 MNHEY and CDR2 SVGAGI. CDR3 nucleotide sequence: TGTGCCAGCAGTTACTTCGGGACGGCTGAAGCTTTCTTT. Translation gives CASSYFGTAEAFF.